These 32 T cell receptor beta chains were all obtained from the same sample, sequenced in a study of blood T cell repertoires in COVID-19. Clones were sequenced by immunoSEQ multiplex PCR, and TCRdb holds only the in-frame ones, with some missing. This sample has 95,000 to 100,000 clones, with 85% found just once. The specimen sequenced was peripheral blood. The source of these receptors is an older woman with active or convalescent COVID-19.

The chain is built from TRBV9 and TRBJ1-2, with D hard to call. This CDR3 is built from 14 residues. Trimming took 0 bases from V and 4 from J, leaving 10 bases between them. CDR1 SGDLS and CDR2 YYNGEE come from the germline V gene. The DNA for the CDR3 is TGTGCCAGCAGCGTAGAATCCGGGTTCTATGGCTACACCTTC. Translating it yields CASSVESGFYGYTF.

J is TRBJ2-5 and V is TRBV15; no definite D call. Germline lookup yields CDR1 LNHNV and CDR2 YYDKDF (reference sequence). Trimming stripped 0 bases from V and 1 base from J, with 9 bases between. The CDR3 loop spans 15 amino acids. The CDR3 protein is CATSRETSSQETQYF. Written as DNA, the CDR3 is TGTGCCACCAGCAGAGAAACCAGTTCCCAAGAGACCCAGTACTTC. Supplemented by reference TRBV15 and TRBJ2-5, the full variable domain reads DAMVIQNPRYQVTQFGKPVTLSCSQTLNHNVMYWYQQKSSQAPKLLFHYYDKDFNNEADTPDNFQSRRPNTSFCFLDIRSPGLGDTAMYLCATSRETSSQETQYFGPGTRLLVL.

The chain is built from TRBV7-6 and TRBJ2-5; 8 bases match TRBD1. The germline V gene encodes CDR1 SGHVS and CDR2 FNYEAQ. Trimming removed 1 base from V and 4 bases from J; junction bases left unmatched: 8. This CDR3 is 16 amino acids long. CDR3 DNA: TGTGCCAGCAGCTTAGAGTGGCAGGGGGCCGGAGAGACCCAGTACTTC. Amino acids: CASSLEWQGAGETQYF.

J is TRBJ2-7 and V is TRBV6-6, with 7 positions matching TRBD2. V shed 5 bases, J shed 3 bases, and the junction held 13 bases outside the gene matches. CDR3 length: 16 amino acids. CDR1 is MNHNY, CDR2 SVGAGI, per germline (reference sequence). The CDR3, as DNA: TGTGCCAGCAGTGACTTGGGAGGGCATGTGGTCTACGAGCAGTACTTC. Protein product: CASSDLGGHVVYEQYF.

This clone occurred once. The V and J genes are TRBV12-3 or TRBV12-4 and TRBJ1-2; D perhaps matches TRBD1 (6 bases). V was clipped by 6 bases and J by 5 bases, with 13 bases between them. CDR3 length: 13 amino acids. The CDR3 nucleotides read TGTGCCAGCAGCCTACAGGGCGAGTATGGCTACACCTTC. Translation: CASSLQGEYGYTF.

V is TRBV9 and J is TRBJ2-3, with D perhaps TRBD2 (6 bases). The V end was cut by 4 bases, the J end by 5 bases, with 20 bases between. Germline loops: CDR1 SGDLS, CDR2 YYNGEE. The CDR3 loop spans 16 amino acids. The CDR3 bases are TGTGCCAGCAGCCCACTCGTCGGGGGAGGCCAAGATACGCAGTATTTT. This encodes CASSPLVGGGQDTQYF.

The V gene is TRBV4-1, the J gene TRBJ2-3, with 9 positions matching TRBD2. The CDR3 is made up of 14 amino acids. J gave up 3 bases and V 6 bases, and 4 bases lay outside the gene matches. Germline CDR1 is MGHRA and CDR2 is YSYEKL. The DNA for the CDR3 is TGCGCCAGCAGACCTAGCGGGATGACAGATACGCAGTATTTT. Translation: CASRPSGMTDTQYF.

The CDR3 loop reads CASSQDPWATGSGANVLTF. The CDR3 DNA reads as TGCGCCAGCAGCCAAGACCCGTGGGCAACAGGCTCTGGGGCCAACGTCCTGACTTTC. V and J are TRBV4-3 and TRBJ2-6, with D possibly being TRBD1 (5 bases). Germline lookup yields CDR1 LGHNA and CDR2 YSLEER. CDR3 size: 19 residues. Trimming stripped 0 bases from V and 0 bases from J, with 15 bases between.

This rearrangement joins TRBV5-1 to TRBJ2-1, with unresolved D. V dropped 4 bases and J dropped 4 bases, with 12 bases sitting between them. CDR3 size: 14 residues. In germline, CDR1 is SGHRS, CDR2 YFSETQ. CDR3 region: CASSERIDYNEQFF. The CDR3 region has the DNA TGCGCCAGCAGCGAGAGAATAGATTACAATGAGCAGTTCTTC.

V gene TRBV19 combines with J gene TRBJ1-2, with 8 bases matching TRBD1. The CDR3 totals 15 residues. The V gene's germline CDR1 is LNHDA and CDR2 SQIVND (reference sequence). Trimming took 10 bases from V and 0 from J; bases not matched to a gene: 10. CDR3 sequence reads: CATTRGTGTNYGYTF. The CDR3 coding sequence is TGTGCCACTACCCGGGGGACAGGCACTAACTATGGCTACACCTTC.

The chain is built from TRBV7-8 and TRBJ1-4; the match to TRBD1 covers 10 bases. The V segment lost 5 bases and the J segment 8 bases; nucleotides outside the gene matches: 8. The V gene's germline CDR1 is SGHVS and CDR2 FQNEAQ. The length of the CDR3 is 15 residues. The CDR3 DNA sequence: TGTGCCAGCAGCAGAGAGGACAGGGGGGACGAAAAACTGTTTTTT. This sequence encodes CASSREDRGDEKLFF.

In DNA, the CDR3 is TGCGCCAGCAGCCCCGGGACAGCCGACGATCAGCCCCAGCATTTT. Translation gives CASSPGTADDQPQHF. J is TRBJ1-5 and V is TRBV5-1; 7 bases match TRBD1. V gave up 4 bases and J gave up 5 bases; unmatched junction bases: 9. CDR3 length: 15 amino acids. Germline-derived CDR1 and CDR2 are SGHRS and YFSETQ.

The chain couples TRBV9 to TRBJ1-3, with TRBD1 matching 7 bases. The germline V gene has CDR1 SGDLS and CDR2 YYNGEE. CDR3 length equals 16 residues. V was pared by 3 bases and J by 0 bases, with 6 bases of the junction left unmatched. CDR3 sequence: CASSGQGSFSGNTIYF. The CDR3 nucleotides are TGTGCCAGCAGCGGACAGGGTTCCTTCTCTGGAAACACCATATATTTT.

This chain connects TRBV10-3 to TRBJ2-7; 10 nucleotides agree with TRBD1. The CDR3 has 15 amino acids. The ends lost 5 bases at V and 2 bases at J; junction bases unmatched: 6. The germline V gene encodes CDR1 ENHRY and CDR2 SYGVKD. The CDR3 DNA follows: TGTGCCATCAGTTACGGACAGGGGGAAGCCTACGAGCAGTACTTC. Translating it yields CAISYGQGEAYEQYF.

Comment on this clone: At one end, the junction sequence differs from germline, possibly due to a read error. The J gene is TRBJ1-6, the V gene TRBV6-6, with TRBD1 matching 8 bases. Germline lookup yields CDR1 MNHNY and CDR2 SVGAGI (reference sequence). The CDR3 has 11 residues. CDR3 sequence: CASSYGGQANF. In DNA form, the CDR3 reads TGTGCCAGCAGTTACGGGGGACAGGCAAATTTT.

This clone was seen just once. V is TRBV9 and J is TRBJ1-2; 7 bases are a match to TRBD1. V dropped 2 bases and J dropped 4; count of bases not matched to a gene: 5. The CDR3 runs to 14 residues. CDR1 is SGDLS, CDR2 YYNGEE, per germline. CDR3 coding DNA: TGTGCCAGCAGCGTCGACAGGGCCCCCTATGGCTACACCTTC. This codes for CASSVDRAPYGYTF.

V is TRBV5-1 and J is TRBJ2-6; 9 nucleotides agree with TRBD2. CDR1 SGHRS and CDR2 YFSETQ come from the germline V gene. The CDR3 loop spans 21 amino acids. Losses at the gene ends were 0 bases for V and 0 bases for J; bases not matched to a gene: 13. For the CDR3, the DNA is TGCGCCAGCAGCTTGGCCCCATCTTGGGCTAGCGGGGTCTCTGGGGCCAACGTCCTGACTTTC. Its translation is CASSLAPSWASGVSGANVLTF. Looking up the rest from reference TRBV5-1 and TRBJ2-6 gives the full variable domain: KAGVTQTPRYLIKTRGQQVTLSCSPISGHRSVSWYQQTPGQGLQFLFEYFSETQRNKGNFPGRFSGRQFSNSRSEMNVSTLELGDSALYLCASSLAPSWASGVSGANVLTFGAGSRLTVL.

The CDR3 bases are TGTGCCAGCAGCTTAGGGGGACAGAACAATCAGCCCCAGCATTTT. This gives the protein CASSLGGQNNQPQHF. The gene calls are TRBV11-2 and TRBJ1-5; 7 nucleotides align to TRBD1. The CDR3 contains 15 residues. The germline gives CDR1 SGHAT, CDR2 FQNNGV. With 1 base clipped from V and 3 bases from J, the junction kept 3 bases outside the gene matches.

The chain links TRBV7-2 to TRBJ1-2; 9 positions match TRBD1. After removal of 5 bases from V and 0 bases from J, the junction contained 1 base not matched to a gene. CDR1 and CDR2 from the germline V gene are SGHTA and FQGNSA. This CDR3 is 14 amino acids long. The CDR3 DNA reads TGTGCCAGCAGCCGGGACAGGGCTAACTATGGCTACACCTTC. The encoded protein is CASSRDRANYGYTF.

This chain joins TRBV7-2 and TRBJ1-2; D call uncertain. Germline V gene data show CDR1 as SGHTA and CDR2 as FQGNSA. The CDR3 contains 13 residues. V was cut by 5 bases and J by 2 bases, with 9 bases left in between. The CDR3 nucleotides read TGTGCCAGCAGCCTACAGTTAAACTATGGCTACACCTTC. Encoded protein: CASSLQLNYGYTF.

This chain connects TRBV11-2 to TRBJ2-7; 13 nucleotides align to TRBD2. The CDR3 loop spans 13 amino acids. CDR1 and CDR2 from the germline V gene are SGHAT and FQNNGV. Trimming took 6 bases from V and 7 from J; bases not matched to a gene: 3. The CDR3 nucleotides are TGTGCCAGCAGACTAGCGGGAGGGCATGAGCAGTACTTC. Protein: CASRLAGGHEQYF.

This clone was seen a handful of times. The CDR3 sequence: CASSPGTGPLHEQYF. The CDR3 DNA is TGCGCCAGCAGCCCTGGGACAGGGCCTTTACACGAGCAGTACTTC. This sequence joins TRBV5-1 and TRBJ2-7; TRBD1 matches at 9 bases. Germline V gives CDR1 SGHRS, CDR2 YFSETQ. V shed 4 bases, J shed 5 bases, and the junction held 10 bases outside the gene matches. The CDR3 covers 15 residues.

Of note for this clone: Different DNA sequences within this sample yield the same CDR3. CDR3 protein: CASSLGGGSYEQYF. The CDR3 DNA sequence: TGTGCCAGCAGCTTAGGGGGGGGCTCCTACGAGCAGTACTTC. The chain couples TRBV7-2 to TRBJ2-7; 7 bases are a match to TRBD2. CDR1 and CDR2 (germline): SGHTA, FQGNSA. V gave up 1 base and J gave up 0 bases; unmatched junction bases: 0. This CDR3 is built from 14 residues. Full variable domain (outside the CDR3, taken from reference TRBV7-2 and TRBJ2-7): GAGVSQSPSNKVTEKGKDVELRCDPISGHTALYWYRQSLGQGLEFLIYFQGNSAPDKSGLPSDRFSAERTGGSVSTLTIQRTQQEDSAVYLCASSLGGGSYEQYFGPGTRLTVT.

The chain employs TRBV19 and TRBJ2-7; D is perhaps TRBD2 (6 bases). Trimming shortened V by 4 bases and J by 0 bases, and 16 bases separated the two germline ends. The germline V gene has CDR1 LNHDA and CDR2 SQIVND (reference sequence). This CDR3 contains 16 residues. CDR3 coding DNA: TGTGCCAGTAGTAGGGACCGGGACTGGAACTCCTACGAGCAGTACTTC. It is translated as CASSRDRDWNSYEQYF.

This clone appeared a few times. The gene calls are TRBV7-9 and TRBJ1-2, with D unclear. The CDR3 is 18 residues long. Germline V gene data show CDR1 as SEHNR and CDR2 as FQNEAQ (reference sequence). V was cut by 7 bases and J by 2 bases, with 26 bases left in between. In nucleotides, the CDR3 is TGTGCCAGCAAGACAACCCTTTCTGGAGGGAGGTCCAACTATGGCTACACCTTC. Translated, it gives CASKTTLSGGRSNYGYTF. Variable domain in full (rest from reference TRBV7-9 and TRBJ1-2): DTGVSQNPRHKITKRGQNVTFRCDPISEHNRLYWYRQTLGQGPEFLTYFQNEAQLEKSRLLSDRFSAERPKGSFSTLEIQRTEQGDSAMYLCASKTTLSGGRSNYGYTFGSGTRLTVV.

CDR3 sequence: CASRPRPTNEKLFF. The CDR3 DNA is TGTGCCAGCAGACCCAGGCCAACTAATGAAAAACTGTTTTTT. The chain recombines TRBV6-6 with TRBJ1-4; D unresolved. V shed 6 bases and J shed 0 bases, with 8 bases lying between them. From germline, CDR1 is MNHNY and CDR2 SVGAGI (reference sequence). The CDR3 spans 14 residues.

V and J are TRBV3-1 (or the pseudogene TRBV3-2) and TRBJ2-7; 8 positions match TRBD1. CDR1 and CDR2 (germline): LGHDT, YNNKEL (reference sequence). The CDR3 contains 12 residues. The ends lost 5 bases at V and 7 bases at J; junction bases unmatched: 4. CDR3 residues: CASSLGTGEQYF. CDR3 DNA: TGTGCCAGCAGCTTAGGGACAGGTGAGCAGTACTTC.

CDR3 sequence: CASSLEASGANVLTF. The CDR3 DNA sequence: TGTGCCAGCAGCCTGGAGGCCTCTGGGGCCAACGTCCTGACTTTC. The chain recombines TRBV11-3 with TRBJ2-6; D is possibly TRBD2 (5 bases). CDR1 is SGHNT and CDR2 is YENEEA in the germline V gene. This CDR3 is 15 amino acids long. Trimming took 5 bases from V and 0 from J, leaving 8 bases between them.

V usage is TRBV5-4 and J usage is TRBJ1-6; 7 nucleotides match TRBD1. Germline CDR1 reads SGHNT; CDR2 reads YYREEE (reference sequence). CDR3 length: 14 amino acids. V was pared by 1 base and J by 16 bases, with 11 bases of the junction left unmatched. CDR3 nucleotides: TGTGCCAGCAGCTTGCGTACAGGGGAGGCTCAACTCCACTTT. As protein: CASSLRTGEAQLHF.

The chain couples TRBV2 to TRBJ2-1; D perhaps matches TRBD2 (6 bases). V gave up 6 bases and J gave up 2 bases, with 8 bases separating them. The CDR3 has 13 residues. The V gene's germline CDR1 is SNHLY and CDR2 FYNNEI. The CDR3 DNA follows: TGTGCCAGCAGGCGGGAAACCTACAATGAGCAGTTCTTC. This codes for CASRRETYNEQFF.

This chain uses TRBV3-1 (or the pseudogene TRBV3-2) with TRBJ2-1, with D maybe TRBD2 (5 bases). The CDR3 spans 14 residues. The germline V and J ends were trimmed by 0 bases and 6 bases, with 9 bases remaining between them. Per the germline V gene, CDR1 is LGHDT and CDR2 is YNNKEL (reference sequence). The CDR3 nucleotides are TGTGCCAGCAGCCAAGATAATCGGGGCAATGAGCAGTTCTTC. Protein sequence: CASSQDNRGNEQFF.

V is TRBV12-5 and J is TRBJ1-2; maybe TRBD1 (5 bases). The CDR3 sequence is 16 residues long. Germline-derived CDR1 and CDR2 are LGHNT and FRNRAP. V was pared by 3 bases and J by 4 bases, with 18 bases between. The CDR3 sequence is CASGFWQGPLGYGYTF. The CDR3 nucleotides are TGTGCTAGTGGTTTTTGGCAGGGCCCCTTAGGCTATGGCTACACCTTC.